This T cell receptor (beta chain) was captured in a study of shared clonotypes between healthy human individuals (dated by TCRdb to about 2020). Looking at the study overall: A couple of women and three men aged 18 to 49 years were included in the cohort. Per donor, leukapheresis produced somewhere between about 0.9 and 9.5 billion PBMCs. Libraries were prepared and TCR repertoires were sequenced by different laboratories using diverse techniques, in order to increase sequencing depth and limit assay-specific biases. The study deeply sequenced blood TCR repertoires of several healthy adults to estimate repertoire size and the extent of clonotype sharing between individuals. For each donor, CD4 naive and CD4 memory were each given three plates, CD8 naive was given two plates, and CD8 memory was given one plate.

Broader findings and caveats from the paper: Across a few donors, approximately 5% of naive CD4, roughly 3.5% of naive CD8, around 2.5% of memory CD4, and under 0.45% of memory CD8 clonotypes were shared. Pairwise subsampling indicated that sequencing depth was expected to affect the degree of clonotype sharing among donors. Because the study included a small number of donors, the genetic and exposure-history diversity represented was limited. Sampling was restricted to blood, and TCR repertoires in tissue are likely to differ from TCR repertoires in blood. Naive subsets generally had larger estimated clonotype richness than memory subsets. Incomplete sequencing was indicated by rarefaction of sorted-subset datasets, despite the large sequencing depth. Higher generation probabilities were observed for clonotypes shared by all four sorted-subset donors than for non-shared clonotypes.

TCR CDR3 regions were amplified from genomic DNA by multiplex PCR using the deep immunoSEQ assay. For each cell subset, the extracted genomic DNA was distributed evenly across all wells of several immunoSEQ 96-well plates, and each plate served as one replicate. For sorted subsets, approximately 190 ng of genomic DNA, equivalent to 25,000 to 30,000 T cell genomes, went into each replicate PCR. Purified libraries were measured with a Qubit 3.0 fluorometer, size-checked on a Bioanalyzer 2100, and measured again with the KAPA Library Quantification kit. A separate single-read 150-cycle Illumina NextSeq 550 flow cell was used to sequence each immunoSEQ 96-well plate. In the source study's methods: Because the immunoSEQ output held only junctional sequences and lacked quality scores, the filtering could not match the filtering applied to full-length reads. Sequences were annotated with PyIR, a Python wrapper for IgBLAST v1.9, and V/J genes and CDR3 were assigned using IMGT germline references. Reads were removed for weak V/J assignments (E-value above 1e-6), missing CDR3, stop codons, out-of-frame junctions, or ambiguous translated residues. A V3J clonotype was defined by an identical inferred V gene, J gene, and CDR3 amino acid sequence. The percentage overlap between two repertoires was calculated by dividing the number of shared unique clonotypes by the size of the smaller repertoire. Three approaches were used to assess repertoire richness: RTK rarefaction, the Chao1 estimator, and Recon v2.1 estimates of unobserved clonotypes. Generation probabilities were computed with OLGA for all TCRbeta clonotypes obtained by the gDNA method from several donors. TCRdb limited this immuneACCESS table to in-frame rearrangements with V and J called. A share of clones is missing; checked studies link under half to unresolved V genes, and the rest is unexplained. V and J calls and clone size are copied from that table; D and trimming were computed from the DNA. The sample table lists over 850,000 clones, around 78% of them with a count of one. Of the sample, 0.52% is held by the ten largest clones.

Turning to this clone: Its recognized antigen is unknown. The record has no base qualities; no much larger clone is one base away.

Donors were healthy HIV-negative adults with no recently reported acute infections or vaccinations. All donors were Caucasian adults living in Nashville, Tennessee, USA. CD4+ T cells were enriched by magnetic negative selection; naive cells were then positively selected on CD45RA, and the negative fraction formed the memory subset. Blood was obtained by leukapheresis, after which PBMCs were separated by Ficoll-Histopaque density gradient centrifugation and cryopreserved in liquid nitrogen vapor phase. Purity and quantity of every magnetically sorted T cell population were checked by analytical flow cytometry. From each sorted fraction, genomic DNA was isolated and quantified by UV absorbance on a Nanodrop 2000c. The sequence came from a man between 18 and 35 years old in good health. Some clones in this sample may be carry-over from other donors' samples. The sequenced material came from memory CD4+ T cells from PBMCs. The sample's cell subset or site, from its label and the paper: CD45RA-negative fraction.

The CDR3 reads CASTGPGVYQPQHF. The DNA reads as follows: TGTGCCAGCACGGGGCCAGGGGTCTATCAGCCCCAGCATTTT. The V and J segments used are TRBV28 and TRBJ1-5, with TRBD1 tentatively as D gene (6 bases match). For CDR1 and CDR2, the germline V gene lists MDHEN and SYDVKM. There are 14 amino acids in the CDR3, from cysteine to phenylalanine inclusive. Only CDR3 DNA remains: 42 bases, in frame from the first base. A distance of 15 bases separates the germline ends of V and J, which lose 7 bases and 5 bases respectively.